These 25 T cell receptor beta chains were sequenced from one sample in a study of blood T cells in healthy people across ages. Alongside a J-beta primer mix, a sample-barcoded 5' primer served in a second PCR lasting about 7 to 12 cycles. TCRdb recomputed calls from the 5' RACE reads with MiXCR, one row per CDR3 protein. The sample has 850,000 to 1,000,000 distinct CDR3 sequences, about 53% seen once. The sequenced sample was blood. The receptor source for this set is a woman aged 60-70 years in good health.

This clonotype was seen a handful of times. J is TRBJ2-7 and V is TRBV6-1, with 11 bases aligning to TRBD2. CDR1 and CDR2 (germline): MNHNS, SASEGT. The CDR3 runs to 18 residues. J was trimmed by 0 bases and V by 6 bases; bases with no gene match: 13. CDR3 protein: CASSPPGLAVKSSYEQYF. The CDR3, as DNA: TGTGCCAGCAGCCCTCCGGGACTAGCGGTTAAGAGCTCCTACGAGCAGTACTTC.

With respect to this clonotype: A junction boundary mismatches the germline segment, possibly from a read error. The chain carries TRBV20-1 and TRBJ2-4; the D gene is possibly TRBD1 (6 bases). The germline CDR1 and CDR2 sequences are DFQATT and SNEGSKA (reference sequence). The CDR3 is 15 residues long. This CDR3 is CSARNRETGKSIQYF. CDR3 DNA: TGCAGTGCTAGAAACAGGGAGACCGGGAAAAGCATTCAGTACTTC.

About this clonotype itself: A junction boundary mismatches the germline segment, possibly from a read error. The V call is TRBV30, the J call TRBJ2-4, with D perhaps being TRBD1 or TRBD2 (6 bases each). The DNA end is more similar to TRBJ2-7, so the J call may be wrong. Germline V gene lookup returns CDR1 GTSNPN and CDR2 SVGIG (reference sequence). The CDR3 loop spans 12 amino acids. For the CDR3, the DNA is TGTGCCGGGAGTGTAGGGGGAGGCGAGCAGTACTTC. Protein product: CAGSVGGGEQYF.

The rearrangement joins TRBV2 to TRBJ2-2; TRBD2 is a possible D gene (6 bases). Trimming left V 6 bases short and J 3 bases short, with 11 bases between. This CDR3 spans 14 amino acids. CDR1 is SNHLY and CDR2 is FYNNEI in the germline V gene. DNA for the CDR3: TGTGCCAGCAGGAGGCGGGACTACACCGGGGAGCTGTTTTTT. This gives the protein CASRRRDYTGELFF.

The rearrangement uses TRBV4-2 and TRBJ2-1, with no clear D. CDR1 and CDR2 from the germline V gene are LGHNA and YNFKEQ. This CDR3 region has 16 residues. Trimming took off 3 bases at V and 9 bases at J, with 21 bases between the two ends. In nucleotides, the CDR3 is TGTGCCAGCAGCCACGGCGGTAATGTGGTCCGCCGTGAGCAGTTCTTC. The encoded protein is CASSHGGNVVRREQFF.

The J gene is TRBJ2-6, the V gene TRBV24-1; weak D call: TRBD1 (6 bases). Germline assignment: CDR1 KGHDR and CDR2 SFDVKD. The V gene lost 1 base and the J gene lost 0 bases, with 15 bases spanning the gap. The CDR3 is 19 residues long. The CDR3: CATSDFGTGPFSGANVLTF. The CDR3 DNA follows: TGTGCCACCAGTGATTTCGGCACAGGGCCCTTCTCTGGGGCCAACGTCCTGACTTTC.

The rearrangement uses TRBV5-1 and TRBJ2-1; weak D call: TRBD2 (5 bases). CDR1 is SGHRS, CDR2 YFSETQ, per germline. The V end lost 0 bases, the J end lost 9 bases, and 13 bases lay between the germline ends. CDR3 size: 14 residues. The CDR3 nucleotides are TGCGCCAGCAGCTTGGTGAGGGAGTCGGGTGAGCAGTTCTTC. It yields the protein CASSLVRESGEQFF.

This CDR3 reads CASRRGGNEKLFF. The CDR3 DNA reads as TGTGCCAGCAGGAGGGGAGGGAATGAAAAACTGTTTTTT. The chain employs TRBV3-1 and TRBJ1-4, with D maybe TRBD1 (5 bases). The CDR3 runs 13 residues. Germline-derived CDR1 and CDR2 are LGHDT and YNNKEL (reference sequence). V lost 6 bases and J 5 bases, leaving 10 bases between the germline ends. Using reference TRBV3-1 and TRBJ1-4 for the parts outside the CDR3, the full variable domain is DTAVSQTPKYLVTQMGNDKSIKCEQNLGHDTMYWYKQDSKKFLKIMFSYNNKELIINETVPNRFSPKSPDKAHLNLHINSLELGDSAVYFCASRRGGNEKLFFGSGTQLSVL.

This clonotype has more than one count but fewer than ten. V is TRBV7-2 and J is TRBJ1-1; D uncertain. CDR3 length: 14 residues. Between the trimmed V and J ends, which lost 6 bases and 0 bases, there was a span of 11 bases. Looked up from germline, CDR1 is SGHTA and CDR2 is FQGNSA. The CDR3 DNA reads TGTGCCAGCAGTATAGGACTGGTGAACACTGAAGCTTTCTTT. It yields the protein CASSIGLVNTEAFF.

The genes are TRBV7-9 and TRBJ1-2; 9 nucleotides match TRBD1. The CDR3 contains 15 residues. The germline CDR1 and CDR2 sequences are SEHNR and FQNEAQ (reference sequence). J was trimmed by 3 bases and V by 6 bases; bases with no gene match: 8. CDR3 sequence: CASSLQGAGYYGYTF. The DNA of the CDR3 is TGTGCCAGCAGTTTACAGGGGGCGGGTTACTATGGCTACACCTTC.

This clonotype has just one count. This sequence joins TRBV6-5 and TRBJ1-4, with a possible D match to TRBD1 (5 bases). The CDR3 has 14 residues. V gave up 2 bases and J gave up 8 bases, with 12 bases separating them. Germline CDR1 and CDR2: MNHEY and SVGAGI. DNA of the CDR3: TGTGCCAGCAGTTACCTTCTTCAGGGAGAAAAACTGTTTTTT. Its translation: CASSYLLQGEKLFF.

This clonotype was counted a few times. This sequence joins TRBV27 and TRBJ2-7; unclear D gene. V was shortened by 5 bases and J by 12 bases, with 20 bases between the two germline ends. CDR3 length: 13 residues. CDR1 and CDR2 from the germline V gene are MNHEY and SMNVEV (reference sequence). The CDR3 nucleotides are TGTGCCAGCAGTGCGACCACTAAAGCCCTCGCGTACTTC. It specifies CASSATTKALAYF.

The genes are TRBV30 and TRBJ2-4; D gene uncertain. The closer fit of TRBJ2-5 to the DNA end suggests the J call may be wrong. This CDR3 has 13 amino acids. Germline CDR1 is GTSNPN and CDR2 is SVGIG (reference sequence). This CDR3 is CAWSVQHQETQYF. The CDR3 region has the DNA TGTGCCTGGAGTGTCCAACACCAAGAGACCCAGTACTTC.

The chain uses TRBV13 and TRBJ2-7; perhaps D is TRBD1 or TRBD2 (6 bases each). In germline, CDR1 is PRHDT, CDR2 FYEKMQ (reference sequence). This CDR3 has 12 residues. V lost 8 bases and J lost 2, with 10 bases in between. CDR3 in amino acids: CASRGQAYEQYF. The CDR3 region has the DNA TGTGCCAGCCGGGGGCAGGCCTACGAGCAGTACTTC.

Only a few counts were recorded for this clonotype. The gene calls are TRBV24-1 and TRBJ2-7; D is possibly TRBD1 (6 bases). In germline, CDR1 is KGHDR, CDR2 SFDVKD. Between the trimmed V and J ends, which lost 4 bases and 0 bases, there was a span of 15 bases. This CDR3 contains 16 residues. The CDR3 reads CATSESGSGASYEQYF. In DNA, the CDR3 is TGTGCCACCAGTGAGTCTGGTTCAGGGGCCTCCTACGAGCAGTACTTC.

CDR3 in amino acids: CASHPGGRKGGYTF. The CDR3 bases are TGTGCCAGCCATCCCGGTGGGCGGAAAGGTGGCTACACCTTC. The chain links TRBV12-3 or TRBV12-4 to TRBJ1-2; no definite D call. Deletions cut 8 bases from V and 7 bases from J, with 20 bases between. The CDR3 is 14 residues long.

This rearrangement joins TRBV27 to TRBJ2-7; tentative D call: TRBD1 (6 bases). Trimming took 2 bases from V and 4 from J, leaving 15 bases between them. This CDR3 spans 15 amino acids. Germline CDR1 is MNHEY and CDR2 is SMNVEV (reference sequence). The CDR3 nucleotides read TGTGCCAGCAGTTTAGCAGGGGTTCGATCTTACGAGCAGTACTTC. Translating it yields CASSLAGVRSYEQYF.

This clonotype was counted between two and nine times. An end of the junction differs from the germline gene, which may be a read error. The J gene is TRBJ2-7, the V gene TRBV11-2; D is unclear. This CDR3 is built from 13 residues. Germline V gene data show CDR1 as SGHAT and CDR2 as FQNNGV. CDR3 DNA sequence: TGTGCCAGCAGCTTAGGACTCTCCGACGAGCAGTACTTC. It translates to CASSLGLSDEQYF. The full variable domain, its missing parts supplied by reference TRBV11-2 and TRBJ2-7, is EAGVAQSPRYKIIEKRQSVAFWCNPISGHATLYWYQQILGQGPKLLIQFQNNGVVDDSQLPKDRFSAERLKGVDSTLKIQPAKLEDSAVYLCASSLGLSDEQYFGPGTRLTVT.

This clonotype was seen a few times. This chain uses TRBV10-3 with TRBJ2-7, with 12 bases identical to TRBD2. The germline gives CDR1 ENHRY, CDR2 SYGVKD. Losses at the gene ends were 11 bases for V and 7 bases for J; bases not matched to a gene: 9. The CDR3 covers 13 residues. The CDR3, as DNA: TGTGCCTCGGGGACTAGCGGGTCTTGGGAGCAGTACTTC. Translation gives CASGTSGSWEQYF.

This clonotype was seen a handful of times. The gene calls are TRBV3-1 and TRBJ1-2; D remains ambiguous. The CDR3 is 14 residues long. The V gene's germline CDR1 is LGHDT and CDR2 YNNKEL (reference sequence). V lost 1 base and J lost 7, with 13 bases in between. CDR3 bases: TGTGCCAGCAGCCAAGTCTGGCGAACGGTTGGCTACACCTTC. It is translated as CASSQVWRTVGYTF.

The chain has TRBV6-5 and TRBJ2-2; D not resolved. Germline V gives CDR1 MNHEY, CDR2 SVGAGI. Between the trimmed V and J ends, which lost 4 bases and 7 bases, there was a span of 13 bases. There are 14 residues in the CDR3. For the CDR3, the DNA is TGTGCCAGCAGTTTGCGACGGATTGGCGGGGAGCTGTTTTTT. Amino acids: CASSLRRIGGELFF.

This chain links TRBV10-3 with TRBJ1-2; 8 bases agree with TRBD1. The germline V gene encodes CDR1 ENHRY and CDR2 SYGVKD. With V trimmed by 3 bases and J by 3 bases, 6 bases remained unmatched. The CDR3 sequence is 15 residues long. The CDR3 loop is CAISDLGQGHYGYTF. In DNA form, the CDR3 reads TGTGCCATCAGTGATCTCGGACAGGGTCACTATGGCTACACCTTC.

This chain connects TRBV20-1 to TRBJ2-4; D is perhaps TRBD2 (7 bases). TRBJ2-7 matches the DNA end more closely, so the J call is doubtful. This CDR3 comprises 13 residues. Germline values: CDR1 DFQATT, CDR2 SNEGSKA (reference sequence). Here the CDR3 DNA reads TGCAGTCCCCGAGGGGGGGGAGCCTACGAGCAGTACTTC. Protein sequence: CSPRGGGAYEQYF.

The table lists this clonotype with a few counts. The genes are TRBV28 and TRBJ2-3; 8 bases are a match to TRBD2. After removal of 6 bases from V and 1 base from J, the junction contained 6 bases not matched to a gene. From germline, CDR1 is MDHEN and CDR2 SYDVKM. CDR3 length equals 15 residues. CDR3 DNA sequence: TGTGCCAGCAGCTCCGGGACTAGGGGCACAGATACGCAGTATTTT. Amino acids: CASSSGTRGTDTQYF.

This clonotype appeared a few times. The chain is built from TRBV7-9 and TRBJ2-5; a weak D match, TRBD2 (5 bases). The CDR3 spans 15 residues. Germline V gives CDR1 SEHNR, CDR2 FQNEAQ (reference sequence). Trimming removed 5 bases at V and 2 bases at J, with 15 bases between. The CDR3, as DNA: TGTGCCAGCAGCCCCTACAAGCGGACGCAAGAGACCCAGTACTTC. Protein: CASSPYKRTQETQYF.